A single sample gave rise to the 29 T cell receptor beta chains below, sequenced in a study of identical twins. TCRdb called the 5' RACE reads again in MiXCR, with one record for every CDR3 protein. Among some 200,000 distinct CDR3 sequences listed, under 10% were seen once. These sequences were also reported in another study, on yellow fever vaccine responses in identical twins.

Sequenced input: memory (CD45RO+) T cells sorted from blood. The receptors stem from a woman between 18 and 29 years old in good health.

This clonotype was detected a few times. J is TRBJ1-1 and V is TRBV28; tentatively, D is TRBD1 (6 bases). Germline V CDR1 and CDR2: MDHEN, SYDVKM. This CDR3 spans 13 amino acids. The V and J ends lost 10 bases and 0 bases respectively, with 12 bases between them. CDR3: CAIGGTMNTEAFF. In DNA, the CDR3 is TGTGCCATAGGGGGGACCATGAACACTGAAGCTTTCTTT. The whole variable domain, remainder taken from reference TRBV28 and TRBJ1-1, is DVKVTQSSRYLVKRTGEKVFLECVQDMDHENMFWYRQDPGLGLRLIYFSYDVKMKEKGDIPEGYSVSREKKERFSLILESASTNQTSMYLCAIGGTMNTEAFFGQGTRLTVV.

The chain combines TRBV20-1 with TRBJ2-5, with 8 bases aligning to TRBD1. Germline V gene data show CDR1 as DFQATT and CDR2 as SNEGSKA (reference sequence). The CDR3 has 14 residues. J lost 5 bases, V lost 3 bases, and 8 bases had no gene match. As DNA, the CDR3 is TGCAGTGCTAGGTCCGGACAGGGAGGCGAGACCCAGTACTTC. Residues: CSARSGQGGETQYF.

There are many counts of this clonotype. The chain couples TRBV6-1 to TRBJ1-1; D not certain. V was pared by 5 bases and J by 3 bases, with 13 bases between. The CDR3 is 14 amino acids. Germline V gene lookup returns CDR1 MNHNS and CDR2 SASEGT. The CDR3 sequence is CASSRSNPDTEAFF. As DNA, the CDR3 is TGTGCCAGCAGTCGCTCTAACCCAGACACTGAAGCTTTCTTT.

V and J are TRBV6-1 and TRBJ2-7; perhaps TRBD2 as D (5 bases). CDR1 is MNHNS and CDR2 is SASEGT in the germline V gene. This CDR3 has 14 residues. Between the trimmed V and J ends, which lost 6 bases and 3 bases, there was a span of 15 bases. The CDR3 DNA reads TGTGCCAGCAGCGGGCCGGGATCGAACTACGAGCAGTACTTC. Translation gives CASSGPGSNYEQYF.

This clonotype showed up just a few times. The genes are TRBV5-1 and TRBJ2-7; D gene uncertain. The CDR3 loop spans 16 amino acids. Germline V gene sequence: CDR1 SGHRS, CDR2 YFSETQ. Trimming removed 4 bases from V and 0 bases from J, with 17 bases in between. In nucleotides, the CDR3 is TGCGCCAGCAGCCCCCGGACGGACGGTTTCTCCTACGAGCAGTACTTC. Its translation is CASSPRTDGFSYEQYF.

J is TRBJ2-5 and V is TRBV15, with D possibly TRBD2 on 6 matching bases. This CDR3 is built from 12 residues. The V gene's germline CDR1 is LNHNV and CDR2 YYDKDF (reference sequence). V shed 6 bases and J shed 5 bases, with 10 bases lying between them. DNA for the CDR3: TGTGCCACCAGTCCCCGGGGGGAGACCCAGTACTTC. Translated, it gives CATSPRGETQYF.

This clonotype was picked up a small number of times. This chain joins TRBV4-1 and TRBJ1-5; D gene unclear. The V and J ends lost 1 base and 10 bases respectively, with 11 bases between them. The CDR3 covers 13 residues. Germline-derived CDR1 and CDR2 are MGHRA and YSYEKL. CDR3 nucleotides: TGCGCCAGCAGCCAAGTCCCTGGTTTTCCCCAGCATTTT. Amino acids: CASSQVPGFPQHF.

This sequence joins TRBV6-2 or TRBV6-3 and TRBJ1-1; D not certain. Germline V gene sequence: CDR1 MNHEY, CDR2 SVGEGT. Between the trimmed V and J ends, which lost 7 bases and 0 bases, there was a span of 12 bases. This CDR3 comprises 14 residues. The CDR3 DNA follows: TGTGCCAGCATGTCCGAGAACATGAACACTGAAGCTTTCTTT. It yields the protein CASMSENMNTEAFF.

This clonotype has a count of ten or more. The CDR3 DNA is TGTGCCAGCAGTTTTCGGGGTATTCAGTACTTC. It encodes CASSFRGIQYF. The V gene is TRBV12-3 or TRBV12-4, the J gene TRBJ2-4, with D perhaps matching TRBD2 (5 bases). The CDR3 runs to 11 residues. Trimming cost V 3 bases and J 10 bases, with 7 bases left between them.

The chain has TRBV2 and TRBJ2-1; 15 bases are a match to TRBD2. Germline-derived CDR1 and CDR2 are SNHLY and FYNNEI. The CDR3 runs 20 residues. Germline trimming cut 4 bases from V and 0 bases from J; bases unmatched to any gene: 10. The CDR3 reads CASSAPGTSGGSSSYNEQFF. The DNA for the CDR3 is TGTGCCAGCAGTGCACCCGGGACTAGCGGGGGGTCGAGCTCCTACAATGAGCAGTTCTTC.

The sample holds many counts of this clonotype. The chain has TRBV5-1 and TRBJ2-7; TRBD1 is a possible D gene (6 bases). Germline V gene lookup returns CDR1 SGHRS and CDR2 YFSETQ. There are 12 residues in the CDR3. V was shortened by 4 bases and J by 12 bases, with 17 bases between the two germline ends. The CDR3, as DNA: TGCGCCAGCAGCCAAAACAGGGAAAACAGGTACTTC. This sequence encodes CASSQNRENRYF.

This clonotype was seen ten or more times. The chain links TRBV10-3 to TRBJ1-1; tentative D call: TRBD1 (5 bases). CDR1 ENHRY and CDR2 SYGVKD come from the germline V gene. Trimming left V 6 bases short and J 4 bases short, with 12 bases between. The CDR3 length is 13 residues. CDR3 region: CAIRGRESTEAFF. CDR3 coding DNA: TGTGCCATCAGAGGCAGGGAATCCACTGAAGCTTTCTTT.

The sample holds many counts of this clonotype. The chain is built from TRBV28 and TRBJ2-2, with D unclear. Trimming took off 8 bases at V and 6 bases at J, with 13 bases between the two ends. This CDR3 is built from 13 residues. In germline, CDR1 is MDHEN, CDR2 SYDVKM. The CDR3 DNA is TGTGCCAGCCGAAAGTTCGGAGCCGGGGAGCTGTTTTTT. Encoded protein: CASRKFGAGELFF. The complete variable domain, with remaining parts taken from reference TRBV28 and TRBJ2-2, reads DVKVTQSSRYLVKRTGEKVFLECVQDMDHENMFWYRQDPGLGLRLIYFSYDVKMKEKGDIPEGYSVSREKKERFSLILESASTNQTSMYLCASRKFGAGELFFGEGSRLTVL.

This clonotype was recorded at least ten times. The chain has TRBV20-1 and TRBJ2-2; 7 bases agree with TRBD2. CDR1 and CDR2 (germline): DFQATT, SNEGSKA (reference sequence). This CDR3 is built from 15 residues. V dropped 6 bases and J dropped 7; count of bases not matched to a gene: 14. The CDR3 protein is CSAHRGGPNNGELFF. DNA of the CDR3: TGCAGTGCACATCGGGGAGGGCCTAATAACGGGGAGCTGTTTTTT.

Only a few counts were recorded for this clonotype. At one boundary the junction diverges from the germline segment, which might be a read error. The chain combines TRBV7-8 with TRBJ2-7; 7 nucleotides agree with TRBD2. Looked up from germline, CDR1 is SGHVS and CDR2 is FQNEAQ. This CDR3 has 14 amino acids. In DNA form, the CDR3 reads TGTGCCAGCAGCCTAGCGGAAACCTCCTACGAGCAGTACTTC. Translating gives CASSLAETSYEQYF.

This clonotype was observed at least ten times. CDR3 nucleotide sequence: TGTGCCAGCAGCCGAGGACCAGGAATGCCCCAGCATTTT. Protein sequence: CASSRGPGMPQHF. The chain joins TRBV14 to TRBJ1-5; no firm D call. The CDR3 runs to 13 residues. With 4 bases removed from V and 9 bases from J, the gap between germline ends came to 13 bases. Germline V gene data show CDR1 as SGHDN and CDR2 as FVKESK.

With respect to this clonotype: The junction departs from the called germline gene at one end, perhaps through a read error. V usage is TRBV10-1 and J usage is TRBJ2-3; perhaps D is TRBD1 or TRBD2 (5 bases each). CDR1 and CDR2 from the germline V gene are WNHNN and SYGVQD (reference sequence). The CDR3 consists of 15 residues. The CDR3 spells CVSSGDASDTDTQYF. Written as DNA, the CDR3 is TGCGTCAGCAGTGGGGACGCATCAGACACAGATACGCAGTATTTT.

This chain uses TRBV29-1 with TRBJ2-7; TRBD1 might be the D (6 bases). The CDR3 is 14 residues long. The germline V and J ends were trimmed by 4 bases and 4 bases, with 17 bases remaining between them. CDR1 is SQVTM and CDR2 is ANQGSEA in the germline V gene. The CDR3 DNA reads as TGCAGCGTTGGGGACCAGGGGCCGGGGTACGAGCAGTACTTC. Its translation: CSVGDQGPGYEQYF.

This clonotype has only a few counts. The chain links TRBV20-1 to TRBJ1-4; D might be TRBD1 (5 bases). The CDR3 totals 13 residues. V lost 3 bases to trimming and J lost 8 bases, with 13 bases between them. Germline CDR1 reads DFQATT; CDR2 reads SNEGSKA (reference sequence). The CDR3 here is CSARAPGLEKLFF. The CDR3 bases are TGCAGTGCTAGGGCTCCGGGACTCGAAAAACTGTTTTTT.

This clonotype was counted between two and nine times. The chain joins TRBV27 to TRBJ2-5; D tentatively reads TRBD1 or TRBD2 (6 bases each). The CDR3 consists of 14 residues. V was cut by 5 bases and J by 5 bases, with 15 bases left in between. Germline CDR1 and CDR2: MNHEY and SMNVEV (reference sequence). The CDR3 spells CASSLAGQRETQYF. CDR3 in DNA: TGTGCCAGCAGTCTTGCGGGACAAAGGGAGACCCAGTACTTC.

This clonotype has only a few counts. In nucleotides, the CDR3 is TGTGCCAGCAGTGAAGATAGCGGGGGGGCCTACGAGCAGTACTTC. This codes for CASSEDSGGAYEQYF. The chain links TRBV6-1 to TRBJ2-7; 11 bases are a match to TRBD2. The length of the CDR3 is 15 residues. Per germline, CDR1 MNHNS and CDR2 SASEGT. V was clipped by 1 base and J by 2 bases; unmatched bases: 1.

This clonotype was seen repeatedly, ten times or more. The chain joins TRBV5-1 to TRBJ1-2, with TRBD1 matching over 9 bases. CDR3 length: 17 residues. Germline V gene sequence: CDR1 SGHRS, CDR2 YFSETQ. Losses at the gene ends were 4 bases for V and 8 bases for J; bases not matched to a gene: 18. The CDR3 loop is CASSPGGTGKTIGGYTF. The CDR3 bases are TGCGCCAGCAGCCCTGGTGGGACAGGGAAGACGATCGGAGGCTACACCTTC.

Many counts were recorded for this clonotype. The V gene is TRBV5-1, the J gene TRBJ2-3; 15 nucleotides match TRBD2. Looked up from germline, CDR1 is SGHRS and CDR2 is YFSETQ. The V and J ends lost 4 bases and 1 base, in that order; junction bases with no gene match: 7. This CDR3 region has 18 residues. The DNA of the CDR3 is TGCGCCAGCAGCAAAGGGACTAGCGGGAGGATTGGCACAGATACGCAGTATTTT. Amino acid sequence: CASSKGTSGRIGTDTQYF.

This clonotype was detected many times. The rearrangement joins TRBV7-2 to TRBJ2-1; weak D call: TRBD2 (5 bases). The CDR3 totals 17 residues. Germline V gene data show CDR1 as SGHTA and CDR2 as FQGNSA. V lost 6 bases and J lost 0, with 18 bases in between. The DNA of the CDR3 is TGTGCCAGCAGTTTCGGGATTCCTCAGAGCTCCTACAATGAGCAGTTCTTC. It translates to CASSFGIPQSSYNEQFF.

There are a few counts of this clonotype. The chain employs TRBV7-2 and TRBJ2-7; 15 bases are shared with TRBD2. Germline loops: CDR1 SGHTA, CDR2 FQGNSA. This CDR3 contains 14 residues. V trimming: 5 bases; J trimming: 6 bases; junction bases outside the gene matches: 2. Here the CDR3 DNA reads TGTGCCAGCAGCCCGGGACTAGCGGGAGGCGAGCAGTACTTC. As protein: CASSPGLAGGEQYF.

This clonotype has at least ten counts. The chain combines TRBV12-5 with TRBJ2-7; 7 bases line up with TRBD2. The CDR3 extends over 17 amino acids. CDR1 and CDR2 (germline): LGHNT, FRNRAP. The V and J ends lost 2 bases and 3 bases, in that order; junction bases with no gene match: 13. The CDR3 region is CASGLTPPERGGYEQYF. DNA for the CDR3: TGTGCTAGTGGTTTGACCCCTCCCGAGCGGGGTGGCTACGAGCAGTACTTC.

Many counts were recorded for this clonotype. This chain connects TRBV29-1 to TRBJ1-2; no clear D gene. The germline V gene encodes CDR1 SQVTM and CDR2 ANQGSEA. V was trimmed by 6 bases and J by 6 bases, leaving 17 bases between them. This CDR3 region has 13 residues. DNA for the CDR3: TGCAGCGTATCCACGACGGAGGGTGATGGCTACACCTTC. Translating it yields CSVSTTEGDGYTF.

As DNA, the CDR3 is TGTGCCAGCAGTTTTTCGACTAATGAAAAACTGTTTTTT. Translating gives CASSFSTNEKLFF. V usage is TRBV28 and J usage is TRBJ1-4; D is uncertain. Trimming cost V 3 bases and J 2 bases, with 4 bases left between them. Germline-derived CDR1 and CDR2 are MDHEN and SYDVKM. The CDR3 runs 13 residues. Looking up the rest from reference TRBV28 and TRBJ1-4 gives the full variable domain: DVKVTQSSRYLVKRTGEKVFLECVQDMDHENMFWYRQDPGLGLRLIYFSYDVKMKEKGDIPEGYSVSREKKERFSLILESASTNQTSMYLCASSFSTNEKLFFGSGTQLSVL.

This clonotype has more than one count but fewer than ten. The chain uses TRBV6-4 and TRBJ1-4; perhaps TRBD1 as D (6 bases). CDR3 length equals 14 residues. V was clipped by 4 bases and J by 7 bases, with 13 bases between them. In germline, CDR1 is MRHNA, CDR2 SNTAGT. CDR3 coding DNA: TGTGCCAGCAGTGCCTCGACAGGATCTGAAAAACTGTTTTTT. This sequence encodes CASSASTGSEKLFF.